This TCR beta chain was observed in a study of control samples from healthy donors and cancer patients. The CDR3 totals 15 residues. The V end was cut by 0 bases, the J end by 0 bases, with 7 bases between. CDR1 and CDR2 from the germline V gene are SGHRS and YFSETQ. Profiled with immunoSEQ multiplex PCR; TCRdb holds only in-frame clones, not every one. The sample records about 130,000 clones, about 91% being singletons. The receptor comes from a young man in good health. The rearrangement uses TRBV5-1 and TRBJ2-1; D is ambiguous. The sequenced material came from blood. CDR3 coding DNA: TGCGCCAGCAGCTTGGGGCAGAGCTCCTACAATGAGCAGTTCTTC. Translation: CASSLGQSSYNEQFF.